Listed below are T cell receptor beta chains from one sample, sequenced in a study of shared clonotypes between healthy human individuals. The method was immunoSEQ multiplex PCR; TCRdb's version includes in-frame clones alone and lacks a portion of them. This table holds millions of clones, roughly 95% found once. Material: naive CD8+ T cells sorted from blood. These receptors were collected from a man aged 18 to 35 in good health. Both conserved end residues are part of each CDR3. A D gene is named only where the DNA matches it firmly. Clone sizes are given selectively: once, few, many, or a class where the clone is expanded.

D gene,clone size,V gene,J gene,CDR3 protein,CDR3 DNA
.,.,TRBV4-1,TRBJ1-1,CASSQPGMNTEAFF,TGCGCCAGCAGCCAACCCGGCATGAACACTGAAGCTTTCTTT
TRBD1,.,TRBV7-2,TRBJ2-7,CASSLAGQGRGEQYF,TGTGCCAGCAGCTTAGCCGGACAGGGGAGAGGCGAGCAGTACTTC
.,.,TRBV4-1,TRBJ2-5,CASRTQGSESETQYF,TGCGCCAGCAGGACCCAGGGAAGCGAGTCGGAGACCCAGTACTTC
TRBD1,.,TRBV10-3,TRBJ1-6,CAISESGGQMRPLHF,TGTGCCATCAGTGAGTCGGGGGGACAGATGAGGCCCCTCCACTTT
.,.,TRBV6-6,TRBJ2-2,CASRIPGELFF,TGTGCCAGCAGGATACCCGGGGAGCTGTTTTTT
TRBD2,.,TRBV27,TRBJ2-1,CASSLLSASGVYEQFF,TGTGCCAGCAGTCTATTGAGTGCTAGCGGTGTATATGAGCAGTTCTTC
.,.,TRBV6-5,TRBJ1-2,CASSYSYSPYGYTF,TGTGCCAGCAGTTACTCGTACAGCCCCTATGGCTACACCTTC
.,.,TRBV7-3,TRBJ2-5,CASSLTLGETQYF,TGTGCCAGCAGCTTAACTCTAGGAGAGACCCAGTACTTC
.,.,TRBV4-3,TRBJ2-1,CASSQVLTQGYNEQFF,TGCGCCAGCAGCCAAGTCCTAACGCAGGGATACAATGAGCAGTTCTTC
.,.,TRBV9,TRBJ1-1,CASSVGSMNTEAFF,TGTGCCAGCAGCGTCGGGTCTATGAACACTGAAGCTTTCTTT
.,.,TRBV7-6,TRBJ2-1,CASSLGVGQGSSYNEQFF,TGTGCCAGCAGCTTAGGGGTGGGTCAGGGGAGCTCCTACAATGAGCAGTTCTTC
.,.,TRBV5-5,TRBJ2-3,CASSLTDTQYF,TGTGCCAGCAGCCTGACAGATACGCAGTATTTT
TRBD2,.,TRBV5-6,TRBJ2-7,CASSSGTSGSYEQYF,TGTGCCAGCAGTTCCGGGACTAGCGGCTCCTACGAGCAGTACTTC
TRBD1,few,TRBV2,TRBJ2-7,CASSGSGTGDYEQYF,TGTGCCAGCAGTGGGTCCGGGACAGGAGATTACGAGCAGTACTTC
.,.,TRBV7-9,TRBJ1-2,CASSTSEDYGYTF,TGTGCCAGCAGCACATCAGAGGACTATGGCTACACCTTC
TRBD1,once,TRBV19,TRBJ2-7,CASSPTGESSYEQYF,TGTGCCAGTAGCCCCACAGGGGAGAGCTCCTACGAGCAGTACTTC
.,.,TRBV13,TRBJ1-2,CASSLLGGQTNYGYTF,TGTGCCAGCAGCTTATTGGGGGGGCAGACGAACTATGGCTACACCTTC
.,.,TRBV10-1,TRBJ2-2,CASGGNTGELFF,TGCGCCAGCGGGGGGAACACCGGGGAGCTGTTTTTT
.,.,TRBV5-1,TRBJ1-1,CASSLAGSEAFF,TGCGCCAGCAGCTTGGCGGGGAGTGAAGCTTTCTTT
TRBD2,.,TRBV27,TRBJ2-7,CASSLGTSGRRDEQYF,TGTGCCAGCAGTTTAGGGACTAGCGGGAGACGCGACGAGCAGTACTTC
.,.,TRBV27,TRBJ1-6,CASSLSPNSPLHF,TGTGCCAGCAGTTTATCGCCTAATTCACCCCTCCACTTT
.,.,TRBV15,TRBJ2-2,CATSRDPVMENTGELFF,TGTGCCACCAGCAGAGATCCGGTAATGGAGAACACCGGGGAGCTGTTTTTT
.,.,TRBV12-2,TRBJ1-1,CASRAPRLWVTEAFF,TGTGCAAGTCGCGCTCCACGCCTCTGGGTGACTGAAGCTTTCTTT
.,.,TRBV15,TRBJ2-1,CATSRDLADEQFF,TGTGCCACCAGCAGAGATCTGGCGGACGAGCAGTTCTTC
.,.,TRBV10-3,TRBJ1-1,CAISATMNTEAFF,TGTGCCATCAGTGCAACGATGAACACTGAAGCTTTCTTT
.,.,TRBV15,TRBJ1-5,CATSRADRSNQPQHF,TGTGCCACCAGCAGAGCCGACAGATCCAATCAGCCCCAGCATTTT
.,.,TRBV6-6,TRBJ1-4,CASSYPGGGEGEKLFF,TGTGCCAGCAGTTACCCCGGGGGGGGAGAAGGAGAAAAACTGTTTTTT
.,.,TRBV5-6,TRBJ2-5,CASSLGGIQETQYF,TGTGCCAGCAGCTTGGGCGGCATTCAAGAGACCCAGTACTTC
.,.,TRBV5-6,TRBJ2-3,CASSLLTRARADTQYF,TGTGCCAGCAGCTTGTTGACCCGAGCCCGCGCAGATACGCAGTATTTT
.,once,TRBV10-2,TRBJ2-7,CASHLGEGDEQYF,TGCGCCAGCCACTTGGGGGAAGGGGACGAGCAGTACTTC
.,.,TRBV5-6,TRBJ2-2,CASSLLPGELFF,TGTGCCAGCAGCTTACTCCCAGGGGAGCTGTTTTTT
.,.,TRBV11-2,TRBJ1-2,CASSLATWGGYTF,TGTGCCAGCAGCTTAGCCACTTGGGGCGGCTACACCTTC
.,.,TRBV9,TRBJ2-3,CASTIGSLTTDTQYF,TGTGCCAGCACCATAGGGAGCCTGACCACAGATACGCAGTATTTT
.,many,TRBV6-5,TRBJ1-1,CASSYSENTEAFF,TGTGCCAGCAGTTACTCGGAGAACACTGAAGCTTTCTTT
.,.,TRBV4-1,TRBJ2-7,CASSQDGGGLTSYEQYF,TGCGCCAGCAGCCAAGATGGGGGCGGACTAACTTCCTACGAGCAGTACTTC
.,once,TRBV9,TRBJ2-7,CASSVGGLISYEQYF,TGTGCCAGCAGCGTAGGCGGCTTGATCTCCTACGAGCAGTACTTC
.,.,TRBV5-1,TRBJ2-7,CASSLGPPGFYEQYF,TGCGCCAGCAGCTTGGGCCCCCCAGGGTTCTACGAGCAGTACTTC
TRBD1,.,TRBV5-1,TRBJ2-2,CASSSTGVNTGELFF,TGCGCCAGCAGCTCCACAGGGGTGAACACCGGGGAGCTGTTTTTT
.,.,TRBV29-1,TRBJ2-5,CSIRQDIQETQYF,TGCAGCATAAGGCAGGACATCCAAGAGACCCAGTACTTC
.,.,TRBV4-1,TRBJ2-7,CASSQDPLQGGYEQYF,TGCGCCAGCAGCCAAGATCCTCTCCAGGGTGGCTACGAGCAGTACTTC
TRBD2,once,TRBV5-6,TRBJ2-7,CASSLLAGEVEQYF,TGTGCCAGCAGCCTGCTAGCGGGGGAGGTCGAGCAGTACTTC
TRBD2,.,TRBV5-1,TRBJ2-7,CASSLEGRDYSYYEQYF,TGCGCCAGCAGCTTGGAAGGCCGGGACTACTCCTACTACGAGCAGTACTTC
TRBD2,.,TRBV6-5,TRBJ2-1,CASSSGLGVGEQFF,TGTGCCAGCAGTTCGGGACTAGGAGTCGGTGAGCAGTTCTTC
.,.,TRBV7-9,TRBJ2-7,CASSSTGSEQYF,TGTGCCAGCAGCTCTACGGGGTCAGAGCAGTACTTC
.,once,TRBV11-2,TRBJ2-5,CASSWGPDPQETQYF,TGTGCCAGCAGCTGGGGTCCGGACCCACAAGAGACCCAGTACTTC
TRBD1,.,TRBV2,TRBJ1-2,CASSEAVGTAESNYGYTF,TGTGCCAGCAGTGAAGCAGTAGGGACAGCGGAATCTAACTATGGCTACACCTTC